The 8 T cell receptor beta chains below all came from one sample that was sequenced in a study of OX40 agonist ivuxolimab in advanced cancers. TCRdb keeps only in-frame clones here, not all; method: immunoSEQ multiplex PCR. The sample contains roughly 80,000 clones, around 84% of which appear only once. The sample here was CD4+ or CD8+ T cells sorted from blood, taken in a trial of the OX40 agonist ivuxolimab. All receptors come from an adult with an advanced solid tumor such as melanoma, head and neck, liver or kidney cancer.

The chain recombines TRBV27 with TRBJ2-3; no reliable D call. CDR3 length: 16 residues. The V and J ends lost 4 bases and 3 bases respectively, with 17 bases between them. Germline V gene sequence: CDR1 MNHEY, CDR2 SMNVEV (reference sequence). The CDR3 loop is CASSSPGRVGTDTQYF. The CDR3 bases are TGTGCCAGCAGTTCTCCGGGTAGGGTAGGGACAGATACGCAGTATTTT.

CDR3 DNA sequence: TGTGCCAGCAGTCACTACGAGCAGTACTTC. It specifies CASSHYEQYF. The V and J genes are TRBV6-1 and TRBJ2-7; D not certain. Germline V CDR1 and CDR2: MNHNS, SASEGT. The ends were cut back, 5 bases at V and 3 bases at J, with 2 bases in the middle. The CDR3 contains 10 residues.

This clone was observed a handful of times. The chain couples TRBV7-8 to TRBJ1-5, with D possibly TRBD1 on 6 matching bases. The V gene lost 5 bases and the J gene lost 0 bases, with 14 bases spanning the gap. The CDR3 covers 16 residues. CDR1 is SGHVS and CDR2 is FQNEAQ in the germline V gene. CDR3: CASSRQRTVSNQPQHF. CDR3 sequence (DNA): TGTGCCAGCAGCCGCCAGCGGACAGTTAGCAATCAGCCCCAGCATTTT. Complete variable domain (other parts from reference TRBV7-8 and TRBJ1-5): GAGVSQSPRYKVAKRGQDVALRCDPISGHVSLFWYQQALGQGPEFLTYFQNEAQLDKSGLPSDRFFAERPEGSVSTLKIQRTQQEDSAVYLCASSRQRTVSNQPQHFGDGTRLSIL.

There are a few counts of this clone. J is TRBJ2-2 and V is TRBV19; the match to TRBD1 covers 10 bases. V was clipped by 10 bases and J by 6 bases; unmatched bases: 8. Germline V lookup: CDR1 LNHDA, CDR2 SQIVND (reference sequence). The CDR3 is made up of 14 amino acids. The CDR3 DNA reads as TGTGCCACCGCCCGGGACAGGGGCCCCGGGGAGCTGTTTTTT. This gives the protein CATARDRGPGELFF.

The V call is TRBV6-4, the J call TRBJ2-2; D possibly corresponds to TRBD2 (6 bases). The ends were cut back, 4 bases at V and 7 bases at J, with 10 bases in the middle. This CDR3 contains 13 residues. Germline loops: CDR1 MRHNA, CDR2 SNTAGT. This chain's CDR3 is CASSGEVHGELFF. The CDR3 nucleotides are TGTGCCAGCAGTGGGGAGGTACACGGGGAGCTGTTTTTT.

The chain has TRBV2 and TRBJ2-1; possibly TRBD1 or TRBD2 for D (5 bases each). Germline lookup yields CDR1 SNHLY and CDR2 FYNNEI. V was trimmed by 4 bases and J by 10 bases, leaving 14 bases between them. The CDR3 runs 13 residues. CDR3 residues: CASSVRDLGEQFF. As DNA, the CDR3 is TGTGCCAGCAGTGTCCGGGACCTAGGGGAGCAGTTCTTC. Variable domain in full (rest from reference TRBV2 and TRBJ2-1): EPEVTQTPSHQVTQMGQEVILRCVPISNHLYFYWYRQILGQKVEFLVSFYNNEISEKSEIFDDQFSVERPDGSNFTLKIRSTKLEDSAMYFCASSVRDLGEQFFGPGTRLTVL.

CDR3 DNA sequence: TGTGCCAGCAGCTTTCAATTTCGCGGGGGACCCGGGGAGCTGTTTTTT. Its translation is CASSFQFRGGPGELFF. The genes are TRBV7-2 and TRBJ2-2; 7 bases fit TRBD2. The V gene end was trimmed by 3 bases and the J gene end by 6 bases; junction bases not matched to a gene: 10. The CDR3 has 16 residues. Per the germline V gene, CDR1 is SGHTA and CDR2 is FQGNSA. The complete variable domain, with remaining parts taken from reference TRBV7-2 and TRBJ2-2, reads GAGVSQSPSNKVTEKGKDVELRCDPISGHTALYWYRQSLGQGLEFLIYFQGNSAPDKSGLPSDRFSAERTGGSVSTLTIQRTQQEDSAVYLCASSFQFRGGPGELFFGEGSRLTVL.

This clone is a singleton in its sample. CDR3 DNA sequence: TGTGCCAGCTCGCGGGGGACAGGGGACTACGAGCAGTACTTC. This encodes CASSRGTGDYEQYF. The genes are TRBV18 and TRBJ2-7; TRBD1 matches 10 bases. This CDR3 region has 14 residues. Trimming cost V 6 bases and J 3 bases; bases outside gene matches: 5. Germline CDR1 KGHSH, CDR2 LQKENI.